This TCR beta chain emerged from a study of T cell repertoires in cytomegalovirus infection. About the research overall: Indicated by public TCR beta signatures were CMV infection and matching HLA type.

With regard to this clonotype: Its antigen is not known.

Regarding the study as a whole: Ex vivo, HLA-C-restricted CMV-specific TCR beta clonotypes prevailed over the rest of the response.

A single record per CDR3 protein comes from TCRdb applying MiXCR to the reads. The sample consists of 150,000 to 200,000 distinct CDR3 sequences, approximately 17% of them appearing once. The CDR3 totals 14 residues. Between the trimmed V and J ends, which lost 0 bases and 7 bases, there was a span of 12 bases. Germline V gene sequence: CDR1 SGHAT, CDR2 FQNNGV. The gene calls are TRBV11-2 and TRBJ1-1, with a possible D match to TRBD1 (6 bases). Sequenced material: CD8+ T cells from PBMCs. This receptor was identified in a human donor in good health (CMV status not recorded). Some clones in this sample may be carry-over from other donors' samples. CDR3 amino acids: CASSLDIRGYEAFF. The CDR3 nucleotides read TGTGCCAGCAGCTTAGATATCAGGGGCTATGAAGCTTTCTTT.